Listed here are 26 T cell receptor beta chains from one sample, sequenced in a study of T cell responses to AZD1222 COVID-19 vaccine. Sequenced by immunoSEQ multiplex PCR; TCRdb stores in-frame clones only, minus some. The data hold roughly 120,000 clones, with roughly 88% observed a single time. The specimen was peripheral blood, collected on day 0 of AZD1222 vaccination. These receptors were taken from an adult in good health.

The gene calls are TRBV6-5 and TRBJ2-6; no clear D gene. The CDR3 consists of 15 residues. CDR1 and CDR2 (germline): MNHEY, SVGAGI. V was clipped by 11 bases and J by 0 bases, with 14 bases between them. CDR3 coding DNA: TGTGCCGCTACCTCTAGGCGCTCTGGGGCCAACGTCCTGACTTTC. It specifies CAATSRRSGANVLTF.

The J gene is TRBJ1-1, the V gene TRBV5-6, with TRBD1 matching over 7 bases. CDR3 length equals 14 residues. J was trimmed by 6 bases and V by 0 bases; bases with no gene match: 5. Germline loops: CDR1 SGHDT, CDR2 YYEEEE. This CDR3 is CASSLGWDSSEAFF. CDR3 DNA sequence: TGTGCCAGCAGCTTGGGCTGGGACAGCTCTGAAGCTTTCTTT.

The rearrangement uses TRBV5-1 and TRBJ1-4; no reliable D call. Trimming pared 4 bases from V and 4 bases from J, leaving 23 bases between. The germline gives CDR1 SGHRS, CDR2 YFSETQ. The CDR3 length is 18 residues. The CDR3 region has the DNA TGCGCCAGCAGCCCGGGCCTCGTGACGGAAGCATTTAATGAAAAACTGTTTTTT. Translated, it gives CASSPGLVTEAFNEKLFF. Using reference TRBV5-1 and TRBJ1-4 for the parts outside the CDR3, the full variable domain is KAGVTQTPRYLIKTRGQQVTLSCSPISGHRSVSWYQQTPGQGLQFLFEYFSETQRNKGNFPGRFSGRQFSNSRSEMNVSTLELGDSALYLCASSPGLVTEAFNEKLFFGSGTQLSVL.

The chain couples TRBV7-2 to TRBJ2-2; TRBD1 is a possible D gene (5 bases). Trimming left V 0 bases short and J 1 base short, with 6 bases between. CDR1 is SGHTA and CDR2 is FQGNSA in the germline V gene. The CDR3 loop spans 15 amino acids. This chain's CDR3 is CASSLAGQNTGELFF. For the CDR3, the DNA is TGTGCCAGCAGCTTAGCCGGACAGAACACCGGGGAGCTGTTTTTT.

The chain recombines TRBV24-1 with TRBJ2-7; TRBD1 matches at 11 bases. V lost 4 bases and J lost 4; bases outside the gene matches: 2. The CDR3 length is 14 residues. From germline, CDR1 is KGHDR and CDR2 SFDVKD. Written as DNA, the CDR3 is TGTGCCACCAGTGACGGGACAGGGGGATACGAGCAGTACTTC. Translated, it gives CATSDGTGGYEQYF.

CDR3 DNA sequence: TGTGCCAGCAGTTCGAGGACAGGGGATCCCAATCAGCCCCAGCATTTT. Its protein is CASSSRTGDPNQPQHF. The V gene is TRBV6-6, the J gene TRBJ1-5, with 9 bases aligning to TRBD1. The V gene end was trimmed by 4 bases and the J gene end by 3 bases; junction bases not matched to a gene: 7. The CDR3 runs to 16 residues. Germline V gene data show CDR1 as MNHNY and CDR2 as SVGAGI (reference sequence).

This clone was observed once. V usage is TRBV10-1 and J usage is TRBJ2-3; TRBD2 matches at 12 bases. The CDR3 contains 14 residues. Losses at the gene ends were 5 bases for V and 4 bases for J; bases not matched to a gene: 1. The germline gives CDR1 WNHNN, CDR2 SYGVQD (reference sequence). Here the CDR3 DNA reads TGCGCCAGCAGTTCTAGCGGGGGGGCAGATACGCAGTATTTT. Its translation: CASSSSGGADTQYF.

V usage is TRBV28 and J usage is TRBJ1-3; D ambiguous. The CDR3 runs 12 residues. The V end lost 4 bases, the J end lost 2 bases, and 3 bases lay between the germline ends. The germline gives CDR1 MDHEN, CDR2 SYDVKM. DNA for the CDR3: TGTGCCAGCAGTTCCCCTGGAAACACCATATATTTT. It encodes CASSSPGNTIYF.

The chain has TRBV6-5 and TRBJ2-7; weak D call: TRBD1 (6 bases). The germline V and J ends were trimmed by 0 bases and 2 bases, with 8 bases remaining between them. This CDR3 comprises 14 residues. Germline V CDR1 and CDR2: MNHEY, SVGAGI. The CDR3 here is CASSYSAGAYEQYF. CDR3 nucleotide sequence: TGTGCCAGCAGTTACTCTGCAGGGGCCTACGAGCAGTACTTC.

The J gene is TRBJ1-2, the V gene TRBV18, with D possibly TRBD1 on 6 matching bases. This CDR3 is 15 amino acids long. The germline CDR1 and CDR2 sequences are KGHSH and LQKENI. Trimming shortened V by 4 bases and J by 0 bases, and 12 bases separated the two germline ends. The CDR3 protein is CASSQWTVANYGYTF. In DNA, the CDR3 is TGTGCCAGCTCACAATGGACAGTTGCTAACTATGGCTACACCTTC.

The V call is TRBV5-1, the J call TRBJ1-6, with D unresolved. V lost 2 bases and J 7 bases, leaving 10 bases between the germline ends. Germline V gives CDR1 SGHRS, CDR2 YFSETQ. This CDR3 spans 14 amino acids. Here the CDR3 reads CASSFATTNSPLHF. CDR3 nucleotide sequence: TGCGCCAGCAGCTTCGCCACAACCAATTCACCCCTCCACTTT.

This chain links TRBV12-5 with TRBJ1-2, with 9 bases matching TRBD1. This CDR3 region has 15 residues. Unmatched junction bases numbered 8, after V lost 5 bases and J lost 4 bases. Germline CDR1 LGHNT, CDR2 FRNRAP. The CDR3 region is CASGQDRGTAYGYTF. The DNA for the CDR3 is TGTGCTAGTGGTCAGGACAGGGGAACCGCCTATGGCTACACCTTC.

The chain is built from TRBV11-2 and TRBJ2-5; 7 bases line up with TRBD1. V shed 5 bases and J 5 bases; nucleotides not matched to a gene: 5. The germline V gene encodes CDR1 SGHAT and CDR2 FQNNGV. The CDR3 length is 13 residues. The CDR3 bases are TGTGCCAGCAGCGCGACAGGGCTCGAGACCCAGTACTTC. Translated, it gives CASSATGLETQYF.

This rearrangement joins TRBV6-5 to TRBJ1-1; no definite D call. V lost 0 bases and J 5 bases, leaving 10 bases between the germline ends. Looked up from germline, CDR1 is MNHEY and CDR2 is SVGAGI. The CDR3 runs to 14 residues. DNA of the CDR3: TGTGCCAGCAGTTACTCGCGGCCAGCTACTGAAGCTTTCTTT. It translates to CASSYSRPATEAFF.

The chain couples TRBV28 to TRBJ1-5; D is ambiguous. CDR3 size: 14 residues. V lost 6 bases and J 3 bases, leaving 12 bases between the germline ends. In germline, CDR1 is MDHEN, CDR2 SYDVKM. In DNA form, the CDR3 reads TGTGCCAGCAGGGGCAGTTTGGACAATCAGCCCCAGCATTTT. Protein product: CASRGSLDNQPQHF.

The chain employs TRBV4-3 and TRBJ1-1; 9 bases are shared with TRBD1. From germline, CDR1 is LGHNA and CDR2 YSLEER. V lost 2 bases and J lost 0; bases outside the gene matches: 1. This CDR3 is 15 amino acids long. The CDR3 DNA sequence: TGCGCCAGCAGCCAATGGGACAGGGTGAACACTGAAGCTTTCTTT. This translates into CASSQWDRVNTEAFF.

The chain employs TRBV18 and TRBJ2-4; D unclear. CDR3 size: 13 residues. Trimming cost V 6 bases and J 8 bases, with 14 bases left between them. Looked up from germline, CDR1 is KGHSH and CDR2 is LQKENI. The CDR3 sequence is CASSAETWDIQYF. The CDR3 nucleotides are TGTGCCAGCTCCGCAGAAACTTGGGACATTCAGTACTTC.

The V and J genes are TRBV6-6 and TRBJ1-1; possibly TRBD1 for D (6 bases). The germline V gene encodes CDR1 MNHNY and CDR2 SVGAGI (reference sequence). Trimming left V 4 bases short and J 3 bases short, with 9 bases between. The CDR3 spans 13 residues. The CDR3, as DNA: TGTGCCAGCAGTTCGGGGGCGGACACTGAAGCTTTCTTT. This gives the protein CASSSGADTEAFF.

The rearrangement joins TRBV5-1 to TRBJ2-1; D perhaps matches TRBD2 (5 bases). CDR1 is SGHRS, CDR2 YFSETQ, per germline. The CDR3 is made up of 16 amino acids. Trimming left V 0 bases short and J 7 bases short, with 17 bases between. The CDR3 DNA reads TGCGCCAGCAGCTTGGAGCCGGGGTCAAAGTGGAATGAGCAGTTCTTC. This sequence encodes CASSLEPGSKWNEQFF.

The chain uses TRBV24-1 and TRBJ1-5; 9 bases fit TRBD1. This CDR3 is built from 15 residues. Unmatched junction bases numbered 5, after V lost 6 bases and J lost 3 bases. CDR1 KGHDR and CDR2 SFDVKD come from the germline V gene. The DNA of the CDR3 is TGTGCCACCAGTTCGGGACAGGGTTTCAATCAGCCCCAGCATTTT. Encoded protein: CATSSGQGFNQPQHF.

This clone was seen a few times. This rearrangement joins TRBV20-1 to TRBJ2-1; D call uncertain. The CDR3 runs to 11 residues. V was cut by 5 bases and J by 4 bases, with 6 bases left in between. CDR1 is DFQATT, CDR2 SNEGSKA, per germline (reference sequence). CDR3 amino acids: CSALAYNEQFF. The CDR3 nucleotides read TGCAGTGCTCTGGCGTACAATGAGCAGTTCTTC.

This clone occurred a few times. V and J are TRBV20-1 and TRBJ1-2, with D possibly being TRBD1 (5 bases). Trimming cost V 3 bases and J 4 bases, with 9 bases left between them. CDR3 size: 12 residues. Germline CDR1 and CDR2: DFQATT and SNEGSKA (reference sequence). For the CDR3, the DNA is TGCAGTGCTAGTCAGGACACCTATGGCTACACCTTC. The encoded protein is CSASQDTYGYTF.

The rearrangement links TRBV7-2 to TRBJ2-7; 7 nucleotides align to TRBD1. The germline V gene encodes CDR1 SGHTA and CDR2 FQGNSA. CDR3 length: 14 residues. V lost 4 bases to trimming and J lost 3 bases; unmatched junction nucleotides: 6. The CDR3 DNA reads TGTGCCAGCAGCTGGAATGACAGGGTCTACGAGCAGTACTTC. Translation: CASSWNDRVYEQYF.

The J gene is TRBJ1-5, the V gene TRBV3-1 (or the pseudogene TRBV3-2); the D gene is possibly TRBD1 (5 bases). The CDR3 loop spans 16 amino acids. Trimming left V 4 bases short and J 1 base short, with 14 bases between. Germline V CDR1 and CDR2: LGHDT, YNNKEL (reference sequence). The CDR3 bases are TGTGCCAGCAGCCTAACAGGCAGCACCAGCAATCAGCCCCAGCATTTT. Protein: CASSLTGSTSNQPQHF.

The rearrangement joins TRBV6-5 to TRBJ1-5; D is ambiguous. The CDR3 is made up of 13 amino acids. The V gene lost 4 bases and the J gene lost 3 bases, with 7 bases spanning the gap. Germline V gene data show CDR1 as MNHEY and CDR2 as SVGAGI. For the CDR3, the DNA is TGTGCCAGCAGTTGGACTACCAATCAGCCCCAGCATTTT. This gives the protein CASSWTTNQPQHF.

Concerning this clone: This specimen includes other DNA sequences encoding the same CDR3. This rearrangement joins TRBV28 to TRBJ1-4; tentatively, D is TRBD1 (5 bases). CDR3 size: 14 residues. The V end lost 3 bases, the J end lost 3 bases, and 8 bases lay between the germline ends. The germline gives CDR1 MDHEN, CDR2 SYDVKM. This CDR3 reads CASSLGGANEKLFF. CDR3 coding DNA: TGTGCCAGCAGTTTGGGGGGTGCTAATGAAAAACTGTTTTTT.